These T cell receptor beta chains were read from a single sample in a study of Graves' ophthalmopathy and Graves' hyperthyroidism. MiXCR, run by TCRdb on the multiplex PCR reads, gives a single entry per CDR3 protein. The sample includes roughly 600,000 distinct CDR3 sequences, approximately 37% of them seen just once. Sequencing was carried out using peripheral blood or thyroid tissue (not recorded which). Source of these receptors: an adult man with Graves' hyperthyroidism. Each CDR3 is given with its conserved first and last residue. Fields, in order: CDR3 DNA, CDR3 protein, D gene, clone size, V gene, J gene. A D gene is named only where the DNA matches it firmly. Rows give clone size only sometimes, using once, few, many, or a class for an expanded clone.

CDR3nt: TGTGCCAGCAGTGAGCGCGGATACAATGAGCAGTTCTTC; CDR3aa: CASSERGYNEQFF; d_gene: .; abundance: .; v_gene: TRBV2; j_gene: TRBJ2-1
CDR3nt: TGTGCCAGCAGCTTAGGGGGAAACGTCCCTGAGACCCAGTACTTC; CDR3aa: CASSLGGNVPETQYF; d_gene: .; abundance: .; v_gene: TRBV7-9; j_gene: TRBJ2-5
CDR3nt: TGTGCCAGCAGGCCCCCGGACAGGGTCCATTCACCCCTCCACTTT; CDR3aa: CASRPPDRVHSPLHF; d_gene: TRBD1; abundance: many; v_gene: TRBV6-6; j_gene: TRBJ1-6
CDR3nt: TGTGCCAGCAGTGCTCCGGGACTCCGACCTAGCACAGATACGCAGTATTTT; CDR3aa: CASSAPGLRPSTDTQYF; d_gene: .; abundance: many; v_gene: TRBV25-1; j_gene: TRBJ2-3
CDR3nt: TGCGCCAGCAGCCGCGACAGGGCAGATACGCAGTATTTT; CDR3aa: CASSRDRADTQYF; d_gene: TRBD1; abundance: few; v_gene: TRBV5-1; j_gene: TRBJ2-3
CDR3nt: TGTGCCAGCAGTGTGGCGCGGGGGGGAAGCACAGATACGCAGTATTTT; CDR3aa: CASSVARGGSTDTQYF; d_gene: TRBD2; abundance: .; v_gene: TRBV2; j_gene: TRBJ2-3
CDR3nt: TGTGCCATCAGTGAGCGCCTCGAGGACAATGAGCAGTTCTTC; CDR3aa: CAISERLEDNEQFF; d_gene: .; abundance: .; v_gene: TRBV10-3; j_gene: TRBJ2-1
CDR3nt: TGCAGTGCTAGAGATCTGGCAGGCCACCAGCCCCAGCATTTT; CDR3aa: CSARDLAGHQPQHF; d_gene: .; abundance: many; v_gene: TRBV20-1; j_gene: TRBJ1-5
CDR3nt: TGTGCCAGCAGGGGGACTGGTGCCTACGAGCAGTACTTC; CDR3aa: CASRGTGAYEQYF; d_gene: .; abundance: many; v_gene: TRBV12-3/TRBV12-4; j_gene: TRBJ2-7
CDR3nt: TGTGCCAGCAGTCATGACATGATCGAGCAGTACTTC; CDR3aa: CASSHDMIEQYF; d_gene: .; abundance: few; v_gene: TRBV28; j_gene: TRBJ2-7
CDR3nt: TGCAGTGCTAGTAAGGCCGCCTTATTCTCCGAGCAGTACTTC; CDR3aa: CSASKAALFSEQYF; d_gene: .; abundance: many; v_gene: TRBV20-1; j_gene: TRBJ2-7
CDR3nt: TGTGCCAGCCTCGGGCAGGCGAGCACTGAAGCTTTCTTT; CDR3aa: CASLGQASTEAFF; d_gene: .; abundance: .; v_gene: TRBV27; j_gene: TRBJ1-1
CDR3nt: TGTGCCAGCAGCTTAGTTAGCGAGGGGACCCAGTACTTC; CDR3aa: CASSLVSEGTQYF; d_gene: .; abundance: few; v_gene: TRBV7-9; j_gene: TRBJ2-5
CDR3nt: TGCAGCTGTGGGGACACTGAAGCTTTCTTT; CDR3aa: CSCGDTEAFF; d_gene: .; abundance: many; v_gene: TRBV29-1; j_gene: TRBJ1-1
CDR3nt: TGTGCCAGCAGCTCCCCATTCGGACAGGGGGGCACCGGGGAGCTGTTTTTT; CDR3aa: CASSSPFGQGGTGELFF; d_gene: TRBD1; abundance: .; v_gene: TRBV11-1; j_gene: TRBJ2-2
CDR3nt: TGCAGTGCTAAGGAACAGAGCACAGATACGCAGTATTTT; CDR3aa: CSAKEQSTDTQYF; d_gene: .; abundance: .; v_gene: TRBV20-1; j_gene: TRBJ2-3
CDR3nt: TGTGCCAGCAGCTCTACTCAACAGGGGGCGCAGGCTTTCTTT; CDR3aa: CASSSTQQGAQAFF; d_gene: TRBD1; abundance: many; v_gene: TRBV5-8; j_gene: TRBJ1-1